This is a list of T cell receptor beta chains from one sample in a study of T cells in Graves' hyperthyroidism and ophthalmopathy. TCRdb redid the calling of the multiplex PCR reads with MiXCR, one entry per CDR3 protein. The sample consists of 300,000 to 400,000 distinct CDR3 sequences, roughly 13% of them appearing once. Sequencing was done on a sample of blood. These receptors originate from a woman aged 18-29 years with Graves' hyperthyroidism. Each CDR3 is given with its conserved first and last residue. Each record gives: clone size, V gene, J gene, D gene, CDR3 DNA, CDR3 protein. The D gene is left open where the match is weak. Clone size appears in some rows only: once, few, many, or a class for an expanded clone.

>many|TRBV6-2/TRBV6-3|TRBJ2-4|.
TGTGCCAGCAGTTTCGACCTAGCCAAAAACATTCAGTACTTC
CASSFDLAKNIQYF
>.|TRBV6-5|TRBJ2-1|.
TGTGCCAGCAGTTACTCTGGGTTGGGCGCTGACTACAATGAGCAGTTCTTC
CASSYSGLGADYNEQFF
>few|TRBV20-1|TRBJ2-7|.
TGCAGTGCTACGGGGGACGAGCAGTACTTC
CSATGDEQYF
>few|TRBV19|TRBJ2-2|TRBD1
TGTGCCAGTAGTACCCGGGACAGGGGTACCACCGGGGAGCTGTTTTTT
CASSTRDRGTTGELFF
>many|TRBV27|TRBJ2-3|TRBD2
TGTGCCAGCACCTCCCGGCTAGCGGGGGATCACACAGATACGCAGTATTTT
CASTSRLAGDHTDTQYF
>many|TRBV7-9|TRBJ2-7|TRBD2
TGTGCCAGCAGCTTTAGCGGGAGCATCTACGAGCAGTACTTC
CASSFSGSIYEQYF
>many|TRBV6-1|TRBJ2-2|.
TGTGCCAGCAGTGATCGCGAAACCGGGGAGCTGTTTTTT
CASSDRETGELFF
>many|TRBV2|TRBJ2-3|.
TGTGCCAGCAGTGAGAGGGCCGCAGATACGCAGTATTTT
CASSERAADTQYF
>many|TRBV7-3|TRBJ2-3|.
TGTGCCAGCAGCTTAACGGGGTTCGGCACAGATACGCAGTATTTT
CASSLTGFGTDTQYF
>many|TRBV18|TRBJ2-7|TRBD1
TGTGCCAGCTCAGCAGGGGGTAGCTCCTACGAGCAGTACTTC
CASSAGGSSYEQYF
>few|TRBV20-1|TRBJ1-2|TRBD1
TGCAGTGCTTCCGACAGGGGAGCTAACTATGGCTACACCTTC
CSASDRGANYGYTF
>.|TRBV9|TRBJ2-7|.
TGTGCCAGCAGCCCCACGGGCGGGACGACCTACGAGCAGTACTTC
CASSPTGGTTYEQYF
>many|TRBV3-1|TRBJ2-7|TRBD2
TGTGCCAGCAGCCAAGGGCTAGCGGGAACCTACGAGCAGTACTTC
CASSQGLAGTYEQYF
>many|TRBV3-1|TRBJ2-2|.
TGTGCCAGCAGCCAAGGGCGGTCCGCTTCGCCTGAGCTGTTTTTT
CASSQGRSASPELFF
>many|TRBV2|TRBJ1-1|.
TGTGCCAGCAGTGAAGGGAGTGTGCCGGCTTTCTTT
CASSEGSVPAFF
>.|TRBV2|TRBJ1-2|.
TGTGCCAGCAGTGAAACGGATGCGGAGGGCGGCTACACCTTC
CASSETDAEGGYTF
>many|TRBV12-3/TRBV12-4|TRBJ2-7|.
TGTGCCAGCAGCCCCGGACAGCCGGGCTCCTACGAGCAGTACTTC
CASSPGQPGSYEQYF
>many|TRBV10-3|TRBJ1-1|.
TGTGCCGTCCACAGTATGGTGAACACTGAAGCTTTCTTT
CAVHSMVNTEAFF
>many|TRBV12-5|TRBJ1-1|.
TGTGCTAGTGGTTTGGGGGGGACTGAAGCTTTCTTT
CASGLGGTEAFF
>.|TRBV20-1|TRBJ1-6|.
TGCAGTGCTAGACCGCCTACAGGGTTTAATTCACCCCTCCACTTT
CSARPPTGFNSPLHF
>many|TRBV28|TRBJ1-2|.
TGTGCCAGCAGTTTATCGTACTATGGCTACACCTTC
CASSLSYYGYTF
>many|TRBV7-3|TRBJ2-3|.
TGTGCCAGCAGCTCCTACGGCCTAGACGGTACGCAGTATTTT
CASSSYGLDGTQYF
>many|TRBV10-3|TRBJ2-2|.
TGTGCCATCAGTCGACAGATTTCGAACACCGGGGAGCTGTTTTTT
CAISRQISNTGELFF
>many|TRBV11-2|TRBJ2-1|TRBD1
TGTGCCAGCAGCGCCCGGGACAGTATGCCCGAGCAGTTCTTC
CASSARDSMPEQFF
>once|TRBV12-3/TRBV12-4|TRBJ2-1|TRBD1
TGTGCCAGCAGTTTAGGAGCAGGGGGTCGCAATGAGCAGTTCTTC
CASSLGAGGRNEQFF
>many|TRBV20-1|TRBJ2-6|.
TGCAGTGCAACCGGGGGACGCTCTGGGGCCAACGTCCTGACTTTC
CSATGGRSGANVLTF
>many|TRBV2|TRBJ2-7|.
TGTGCCAGCAGTGAGTTGTACGGGGAGCAGTACTTC
CASSELYGEQYF
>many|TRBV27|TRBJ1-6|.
TGTGCCAGCAGCCCAAATCGCGGATCACCCCTCCACTTT
CASSPNRGSPLHF
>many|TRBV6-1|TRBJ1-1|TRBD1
TGTGCCAGCGGGTCCAGGGGGGGGAAGAACACTGAAGCTTTCTTT
CASGSRGGKNTEAFF
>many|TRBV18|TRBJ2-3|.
TGTGCCAGCTCACGCCTAACCACAGATACGCAGTATTTT
CASSRLTTDTQYF
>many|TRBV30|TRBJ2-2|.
TGTGCCTGGAGGGCCGGGACACAGAACACCGGGGAGCTGTTTTTT
CAWRAGTQNTGELFF
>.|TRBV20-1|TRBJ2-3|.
TGCAGTGCTAGAGATTACCCGGATACAGATACGCAGTATTTT
CSARDYPDTDTQYF
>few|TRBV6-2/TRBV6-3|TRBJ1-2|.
TGTGCCAGCGGCCAACTATTCGGCTACACCTTC
CASGQLFGYTF
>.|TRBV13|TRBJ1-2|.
TGTGCCAGCAGCTTAATACGGGGTGGGGACTATGGCTACACCTTC
CASSLIRGGDYGYTF
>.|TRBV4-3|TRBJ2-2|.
TGCGCCAGCAGCCCCCGGCCCCTAGGGGACACCGGGGAGCTGTTTTTT
CASSPRPLGDTGELFF
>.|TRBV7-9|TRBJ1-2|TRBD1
TGTGCCAGCAGCTTTGGACAGGGGGTCAACTATGGCTACACCTTC
CASSFGQGVNYGYTF
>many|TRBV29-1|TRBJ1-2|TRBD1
TGCAGCGTGGTAGGGGGCCCGGAGGCTAACTATGGCTACACCTTC
CSVVGGPEANYGYTF
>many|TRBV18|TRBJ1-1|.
TGTGCCAGCTCACCAACGGAAATGAACACTGAAGCTTTCTTT
CASSPTEMNTEAFF
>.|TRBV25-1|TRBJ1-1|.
TGTGTCAGCAGTGACCGCGCCTCAGGTTTTTTGAACACTGAAGCTTTCTTT
CVSSDRASGFLNTEAFF
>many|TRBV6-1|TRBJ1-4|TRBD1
TGTGCCAGCCTACGGGGACAGGGGCCGACCACCCAGAGTGAAAAACTGTTTTTT
CASLRGQGPTTQSEKLFF
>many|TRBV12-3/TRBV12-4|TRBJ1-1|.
TGTGCCAGCCGTTGGGGCTTAACTGAAGCTTTCTTT
CASRWGLTEAFF
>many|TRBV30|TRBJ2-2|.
TGTGCCTGGAATGTGGGGGGAGTAACCGGGGAGCTGTTTTTT
CAWNVGGVTGELFF
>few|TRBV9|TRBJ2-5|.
TGTGCCAGCAGCGTAGGGCCAAGCGCCGCGGAGACCCAGTACTTC
CASSVGPSAAETQYF
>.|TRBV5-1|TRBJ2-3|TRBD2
TGCGCCAGCAGCTATAGCGGGGGGCCCGTTGATACGCAGTATTTT
CASSYSGGPVDTQYF